This TCR beta chain was documented in a study of T cells in tumors after PD-1 blockade. Study-level information: Excluded were patients with checkpoint blockade, immunosuppressants, or radiotherapy or other anti-cancer therapy within 4 weeks. Peripheral blood samples averaged approximately 35,000 unique clonotypes and over 95,000 templates.

Overall study findings and caveats: Peripheral recruitment is suggested, as some novel exhausted tumor clones were in pre-treatment blood.

About this clone itself: The antigen is undetermined.

Here immunoSEQ multiplex PCR was the method, and the copy in TCRdb shows in-frame clones only, minus some. The table lists tens of thousands of clones, 70% to 85% of them singletons. This TCR was sampled from a human donor with advanced basal cell or squamous cell carcinoma (not recorded which). The sequenced sample was PBMCs, obtained before anti-PD-1 therapy.

The CDR3 DNA reads as TGTGCCAGCAGCTTAGGGACGTCTAACTATGGCTACACCTTC. It is translated as CASSLGTSNYGYTF. The chain links TRBV5-6 to TRBJ1-2, with D tentatively TRBD1 (5 bases). From germline, CDR1 is SGHDT and CDR2 YYEEEE. The CDR3 runs 14 residues. The ends were cut back, 2 bases at V and 0 bases at J, with 8 bases in the middle.